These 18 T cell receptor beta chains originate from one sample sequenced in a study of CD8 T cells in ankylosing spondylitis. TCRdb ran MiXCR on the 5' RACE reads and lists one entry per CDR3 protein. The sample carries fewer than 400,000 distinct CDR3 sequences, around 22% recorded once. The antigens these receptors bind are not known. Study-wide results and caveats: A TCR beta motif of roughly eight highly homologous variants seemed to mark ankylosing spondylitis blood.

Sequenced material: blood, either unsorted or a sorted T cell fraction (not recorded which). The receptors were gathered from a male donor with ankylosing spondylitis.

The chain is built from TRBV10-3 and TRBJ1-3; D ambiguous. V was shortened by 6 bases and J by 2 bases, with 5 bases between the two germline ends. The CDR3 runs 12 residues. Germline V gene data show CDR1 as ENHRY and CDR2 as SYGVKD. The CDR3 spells CAIRDTGNTIYF. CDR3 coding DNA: TGTGCCATCAGGGATACTGGAAACACCATATATTTT.

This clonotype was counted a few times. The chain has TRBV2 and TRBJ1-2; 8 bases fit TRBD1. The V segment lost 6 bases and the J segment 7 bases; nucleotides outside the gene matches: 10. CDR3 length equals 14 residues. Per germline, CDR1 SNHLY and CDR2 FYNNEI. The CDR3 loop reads CASRTQGALGGYTF. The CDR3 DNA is TGTGCCAGCAGGACCCAGGGGGCGTTAGGTGGCTACACCTTC.

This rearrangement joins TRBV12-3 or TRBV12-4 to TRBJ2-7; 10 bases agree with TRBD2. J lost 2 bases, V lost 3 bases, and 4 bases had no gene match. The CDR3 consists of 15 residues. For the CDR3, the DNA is TGTGCCAGCAGTTTGGAACTAGCGGGAACCTACGAGCAGTACTTC. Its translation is CASSLELAGTYEQYF.

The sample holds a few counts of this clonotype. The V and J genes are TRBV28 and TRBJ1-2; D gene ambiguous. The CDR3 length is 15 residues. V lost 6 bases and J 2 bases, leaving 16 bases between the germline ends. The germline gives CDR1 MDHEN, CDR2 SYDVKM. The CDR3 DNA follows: TGTGCCAGCAGCCCTATGGGGAAGGGAAACTATGGCTACACCTTC. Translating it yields CASSPMGKGNYGYTF.

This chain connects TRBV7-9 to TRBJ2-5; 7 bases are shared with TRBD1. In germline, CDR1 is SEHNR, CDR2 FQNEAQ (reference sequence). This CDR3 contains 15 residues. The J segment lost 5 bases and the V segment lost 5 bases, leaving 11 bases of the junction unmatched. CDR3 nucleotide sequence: TGTGCCAGCAGCGGCGCGACAGGGTACGGGGAGACCCAGTACTTC. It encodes CASSGATGYGETQYF.

This chain's CDR3 is CASSLFSGSYNEQFF. As DNA, the CDR3 is TGTGCCAGCAGCTTATTTAGCGGGTCCTACAATGAGCAGTTCTTC. V and J are TRBV11-3 and TRBJ2-1; 7 positions agree with TRBD2. Losses at the gene ends were 2 bases for V and 1 base for J; bases not matched to a gene: 2. The CDR3 is made up of 15 amino acids. Germline CDR1 reads SGHNT; CDR2 reads YENEEA.

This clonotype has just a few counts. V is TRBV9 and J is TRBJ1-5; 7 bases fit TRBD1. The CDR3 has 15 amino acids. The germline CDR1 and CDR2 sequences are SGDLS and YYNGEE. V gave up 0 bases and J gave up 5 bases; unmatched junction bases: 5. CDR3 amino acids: CASSVETGWDQPQHF. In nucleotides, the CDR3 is TGTGCCAGCAGCGTAGAGACAGGGTGGGATCAGCCCCAGCATTTT. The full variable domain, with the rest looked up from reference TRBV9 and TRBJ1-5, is DSGVTQTPKHLITATGQRVTLRCSPRSGDLSVYWYQQSLDQGLQFLIQYYNGEERAKGNILERFSAQQFPDLHSELNLSSLELGDSALYFCASSVETGWDQPQHFGDGTRLSIL.

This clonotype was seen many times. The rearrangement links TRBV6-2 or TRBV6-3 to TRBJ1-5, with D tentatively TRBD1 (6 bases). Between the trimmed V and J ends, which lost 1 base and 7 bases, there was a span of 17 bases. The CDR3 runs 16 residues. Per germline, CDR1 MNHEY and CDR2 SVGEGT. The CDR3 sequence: CASSYYRQAAGQPQHF. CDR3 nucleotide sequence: TGTGCCAGCAGTTACTACCGACAGGCCGCTGGGCAGCCCCAGCATTTT.

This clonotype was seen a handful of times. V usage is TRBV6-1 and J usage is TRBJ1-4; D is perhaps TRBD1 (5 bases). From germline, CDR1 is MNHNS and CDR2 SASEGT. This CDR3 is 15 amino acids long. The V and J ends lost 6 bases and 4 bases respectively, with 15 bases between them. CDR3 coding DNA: TGTGCCAGCAGGAGTAGTGGAGGGGTTAATGAAAAACTGTTTTTT. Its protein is CASRSSGGVNEKLFF.

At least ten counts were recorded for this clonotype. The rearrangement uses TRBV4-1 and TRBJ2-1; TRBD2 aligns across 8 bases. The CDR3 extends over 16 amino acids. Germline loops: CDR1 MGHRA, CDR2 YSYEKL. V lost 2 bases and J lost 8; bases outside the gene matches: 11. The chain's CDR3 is CASSQSLAVKTHEQFF. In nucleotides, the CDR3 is TGCGCCAGCAGCCAATCACTAGCGGTAAAAACGCATGAGCAGTTCTTC.

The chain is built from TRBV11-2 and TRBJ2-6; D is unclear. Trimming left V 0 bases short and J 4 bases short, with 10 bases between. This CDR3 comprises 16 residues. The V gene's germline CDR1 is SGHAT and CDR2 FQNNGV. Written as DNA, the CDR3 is TGTGCCAGCAGCTTAGAGCAAGGTTGGGGGGCCAACGTCCTGACTTTC. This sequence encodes CASSLEQGWGANVLTF.

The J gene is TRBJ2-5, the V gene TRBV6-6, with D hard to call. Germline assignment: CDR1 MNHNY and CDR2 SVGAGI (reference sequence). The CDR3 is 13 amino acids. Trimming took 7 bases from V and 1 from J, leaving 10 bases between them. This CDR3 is CASTESAQETQYF. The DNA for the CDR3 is TGTGCCAGCACCGAGTCAGCCCAAGAGACCCAGTACTTC.

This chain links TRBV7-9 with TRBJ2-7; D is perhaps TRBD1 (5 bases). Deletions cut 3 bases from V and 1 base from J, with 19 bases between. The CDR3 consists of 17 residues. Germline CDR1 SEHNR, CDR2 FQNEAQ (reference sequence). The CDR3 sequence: CASSLGRRGQGSYEQYF. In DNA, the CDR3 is TGTGCCAGCAGCTTGGGGCGGCGCGGACAAGGTTCCTACGAGCAGTACTTC.

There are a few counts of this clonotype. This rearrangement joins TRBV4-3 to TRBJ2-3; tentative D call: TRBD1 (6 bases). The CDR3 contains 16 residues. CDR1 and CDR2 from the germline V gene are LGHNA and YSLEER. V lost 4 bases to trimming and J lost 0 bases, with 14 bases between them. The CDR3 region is CASSLGPRGSTDTQYF. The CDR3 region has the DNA TGCGCCAGCAGCCTTGGGCCAAGGGGGAGCACAGATACGCAGTATTTT.

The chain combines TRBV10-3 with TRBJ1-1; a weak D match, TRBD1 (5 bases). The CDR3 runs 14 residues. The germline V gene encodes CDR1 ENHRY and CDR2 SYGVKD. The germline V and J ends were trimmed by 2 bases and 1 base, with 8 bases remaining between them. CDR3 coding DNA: TGTGCCATCAGTGAGCCAGGGAGGAACACTGAAGCTTTCTTT. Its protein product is CAISEPGRNTEAFF.

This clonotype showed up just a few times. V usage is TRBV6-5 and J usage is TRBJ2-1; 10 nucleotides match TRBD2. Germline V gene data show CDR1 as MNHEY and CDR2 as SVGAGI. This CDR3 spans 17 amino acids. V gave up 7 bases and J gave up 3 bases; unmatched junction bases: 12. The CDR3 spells CASTYLSGTSVYNEQFF. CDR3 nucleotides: TGTGCCAGCACTTATCTTAGCGGGACTAGCGTCTACAATGAGCAGTTCTTC.

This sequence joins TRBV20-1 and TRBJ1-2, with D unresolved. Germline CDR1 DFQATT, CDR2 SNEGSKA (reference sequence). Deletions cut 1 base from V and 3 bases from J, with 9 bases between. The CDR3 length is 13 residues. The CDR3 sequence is CSARVVGDYGYTF. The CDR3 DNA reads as TGCAGTGCTAGAGTCGTTGGTGACTATGGCTACACCTTC.

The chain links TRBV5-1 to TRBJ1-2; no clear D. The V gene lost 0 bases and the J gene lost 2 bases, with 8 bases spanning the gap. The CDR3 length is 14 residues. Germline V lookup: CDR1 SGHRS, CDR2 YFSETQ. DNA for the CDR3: TGCGCCAGCAGCTTGGAGGCCAGCAACTATGGCTACACCTTC. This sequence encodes CASSLEASNYGYTF. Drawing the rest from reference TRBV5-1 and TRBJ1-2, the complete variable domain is KAGVTQTPRYLIKTRGQQVTLSCSPISGHRSVSWYQQTPGQGLQFLFEYFSETQRNKGNFPGRFSGRQFSNSRSEMNVSTLELGDSALYLCASSLEASNYGYTFGSGTRLTVV.